What follows is one T cell receptor beta chain and its context. Its antigen is not known. The source of the sample is a study of T-cell memory formation after mild COVID-19. About the study: Across donors, TCR clusters were largely donor specific. General observations from the study: Cross-reactive memory appears to have joined, as suggested by some responding clones showing up in pre-infection memory. SARS-CoV-2 specificity was not confirmed for second-wave clones peaking on day 37.

TCRdb ran MiXCR on the 5' RACE reads and lists one entry per CDR3 protein. Here the sample spans fewer than 250,000 distinct CDR3 sequences, 18% being singletons. The CDR3 is 13 residues long. Trimming removed 2 bases from V and 6 bases from J, with 10 bases in between. CDR1 and CDR2 (germline): MNHEY, SMNVEV (reference sequence). The sequenced sample consisted of PBMCs or a T cell subset sorted from them (not recorded which). The clonotype comes from an adult woman who had mild COVID-19 (a few samples of this study predate the infection). Cell type and time point are not known. The chain is built from TRBV27 and TRBJ1-2, with D uncertain. CDR3 bases: TGTGCCAGCAGTTTAAACGCTGTGCATGGCTACACCTTC. Its translation: CASSLNAVHGYTF.